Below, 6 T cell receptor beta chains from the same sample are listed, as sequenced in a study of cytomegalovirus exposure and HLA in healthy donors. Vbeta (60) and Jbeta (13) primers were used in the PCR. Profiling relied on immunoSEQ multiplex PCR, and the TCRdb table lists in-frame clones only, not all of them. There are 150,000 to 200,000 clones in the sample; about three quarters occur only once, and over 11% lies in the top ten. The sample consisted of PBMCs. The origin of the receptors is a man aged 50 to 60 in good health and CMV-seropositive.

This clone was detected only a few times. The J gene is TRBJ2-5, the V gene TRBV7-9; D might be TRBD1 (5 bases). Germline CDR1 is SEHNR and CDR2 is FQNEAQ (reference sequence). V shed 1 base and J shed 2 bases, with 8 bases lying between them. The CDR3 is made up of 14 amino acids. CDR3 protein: CASSLGQSQETQYF. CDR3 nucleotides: TGTGCCAGCAGCTTAGGACAGTCACAAGAGACCCAGTACTTC. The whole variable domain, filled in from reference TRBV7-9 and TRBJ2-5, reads DTGVSQNPRHKITKRGQNVTFRCDPISEHNRLYWYRQTLGQGPEFLTYFQNEAQLEKSRLLSDRFSAERPKGSFSTLEIQRTEQGDSAMYLCASSLGQSQETQYFGPGTRLLVL.

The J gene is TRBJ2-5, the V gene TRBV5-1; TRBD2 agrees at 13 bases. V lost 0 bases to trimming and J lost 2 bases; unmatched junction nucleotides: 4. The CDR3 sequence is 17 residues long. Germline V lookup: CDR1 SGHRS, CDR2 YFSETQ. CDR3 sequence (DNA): TGCGCCAGCAGCTTGGGAGGACTAGCGGGAGATCAAGAGACCCAGTACTTC. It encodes CASSLGGLAGDQETQYF.

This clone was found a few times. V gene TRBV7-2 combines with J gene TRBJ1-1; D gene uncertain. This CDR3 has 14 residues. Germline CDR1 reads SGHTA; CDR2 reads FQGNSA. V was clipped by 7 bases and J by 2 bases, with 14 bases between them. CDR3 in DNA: TGTGCCAGCAATACCCCCTATTTTAACACTGAAGCTTTCTTT. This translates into CASNTPYFNTEAFF.

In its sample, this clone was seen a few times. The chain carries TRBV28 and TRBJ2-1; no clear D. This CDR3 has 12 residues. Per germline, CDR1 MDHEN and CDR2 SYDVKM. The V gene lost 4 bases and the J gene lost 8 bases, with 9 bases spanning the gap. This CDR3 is CASSSSLDEQFF. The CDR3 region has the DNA TGTGCCAGCAGTTCCTCACTCGATGAGCAGTTCTTC.

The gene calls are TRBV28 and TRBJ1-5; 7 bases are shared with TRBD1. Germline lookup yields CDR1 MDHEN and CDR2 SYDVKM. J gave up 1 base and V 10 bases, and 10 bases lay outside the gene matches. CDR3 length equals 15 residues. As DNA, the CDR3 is TGTGCCACCAAAGTTACACAGGGGAGCAATCAGCCCCAGCATTTT. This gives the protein CATKVTQGSNQPQHF.

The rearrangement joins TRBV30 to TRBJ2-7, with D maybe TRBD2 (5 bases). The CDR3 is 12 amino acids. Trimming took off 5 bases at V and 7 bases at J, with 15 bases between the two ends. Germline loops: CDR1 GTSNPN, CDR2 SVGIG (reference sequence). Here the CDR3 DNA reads TGTGCCTGGGAGGGTAATTGGGATGAGCAGTACTTC. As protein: CAWEGNWDEQYF.